This TCR beta chain appears in the sequencing data of a study of blood T cells in healthy people across ages. Germline V lookup: CDR1 SNHLY, CDR2 FYNNEI. V shed 6 bases and J shed 4 bases, with 10 bases lying between them. The CDR3 has 13 amino acids. The use of a sample-barcoded 5' primer and a J-beta primer mix characterized a second PCR of about 7 to 12 cycles. TCRdb re-called the 5' RACE reads through MiXCR, storing one row per CDR3 protein. The table lists some 1,800,000 distinct CDR3 sequences, about two fifths of them singletons, with roughly 23% in the top ten. Each sample provided at least 6 micrograms of extracted total RNA. The table lists this clonotype with a few counts.

The V gene is TRBV2, the J gene TRBJ2-1; weak D call: TRBD1 (6 bases). Sequencing input: blood. The sequence was collected from a human donor in good health. The CDR3 nucleotides are TGTGCCAGCAGGGGGGCCGAGTACAATGAGCAGTTCTTC. It specifies CASRGAEYNEQFF.